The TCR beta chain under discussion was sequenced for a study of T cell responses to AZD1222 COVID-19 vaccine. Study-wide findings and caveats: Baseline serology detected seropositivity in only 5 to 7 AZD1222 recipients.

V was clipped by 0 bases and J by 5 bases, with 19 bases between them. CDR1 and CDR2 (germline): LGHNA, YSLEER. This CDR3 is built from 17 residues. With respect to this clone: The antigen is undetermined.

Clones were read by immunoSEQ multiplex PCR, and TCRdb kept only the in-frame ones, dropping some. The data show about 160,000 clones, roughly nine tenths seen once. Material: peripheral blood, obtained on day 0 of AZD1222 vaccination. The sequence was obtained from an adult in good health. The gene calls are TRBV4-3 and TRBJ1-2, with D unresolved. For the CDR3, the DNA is TGCGCCAGCAGCCAAGACTCATCTCCCTGGATCGAGTATGGCTACACCTTC. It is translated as CASSQDSSPWIEYGYTF.